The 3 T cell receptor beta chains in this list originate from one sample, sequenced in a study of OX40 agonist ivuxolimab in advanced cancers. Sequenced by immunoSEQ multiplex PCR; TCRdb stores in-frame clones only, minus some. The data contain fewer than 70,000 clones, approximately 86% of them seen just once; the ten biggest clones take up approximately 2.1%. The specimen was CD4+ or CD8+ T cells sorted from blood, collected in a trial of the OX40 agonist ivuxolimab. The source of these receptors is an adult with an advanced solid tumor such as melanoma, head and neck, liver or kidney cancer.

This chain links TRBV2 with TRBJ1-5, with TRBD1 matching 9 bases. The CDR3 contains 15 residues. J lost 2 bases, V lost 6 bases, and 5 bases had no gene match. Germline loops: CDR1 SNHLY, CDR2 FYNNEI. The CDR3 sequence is CASRDRGYGNQPQHF. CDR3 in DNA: TGTGCCAGCAGGGACAGGGGATATGGCAATCAGCCCCAGCATTTT.

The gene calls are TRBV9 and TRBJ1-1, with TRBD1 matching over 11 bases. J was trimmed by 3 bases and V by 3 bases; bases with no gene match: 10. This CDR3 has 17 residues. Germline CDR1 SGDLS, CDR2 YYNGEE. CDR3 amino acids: CASSGRTGGIGDTEAFF. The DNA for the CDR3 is TGTGCCAGCAGCGGAAGGACAGGGGGCATTGGGGACACTGAAGCTTTCTTT.

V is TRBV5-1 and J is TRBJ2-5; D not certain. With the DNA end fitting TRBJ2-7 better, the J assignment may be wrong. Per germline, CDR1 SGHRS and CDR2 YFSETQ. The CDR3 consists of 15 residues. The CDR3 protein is CASSLLGGVSYEQYF. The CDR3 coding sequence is TGCGCCAGCAGCTTGTTGGGCGGAGTCTCCTACGAGCAGTACTTC.